Following are 30 T cell receptor beta chains from one sample sequenced in a study of blood T cell repertoires in COVID-19. The method was immunoSEQ multiplex PCR; TCRdb's version includes in-frame clones alone and lacks a portion of them. The sample consists of about 64,000 clones, around 90% of them appearing once. Sequencing was carried out using peripheral blood. These receptor sequences come from a woman older than 75 with active COVID-19.

This rearrangement joins TRBV28 to TRBJ1-1; 10 bases align to TRBD1. Germline CDR1 is MDHEN and CDR2 is SYDVKM. The CDR3 totals 14 residues. J was trimmed by 5 bases and V by 6 bases; bases with no gene match: 6. In nucleotides, the CDR3 is TGTGCCAGCAGGGGACAGGGGCCGGTGACTGAAGCTTTCTTT. Translated, it gives CASRGQGPVTEAFF.

CDR3 nucleotides: TGTGCCAGCAGCCCCCGGGGTTTAGCCGGGGAGCTGTTTTTT. It codes for CASSPRGLAGELFF. This sequence joins TRBV6-6 and TRBJ2-2; a possible D gene is TRBD2 (5 bases). V was shortened by 6 bases and J by 6 bases, with 14 bases between the two germline ends. The CDR3 spans 14 residues. Germline V gene data show CDR1 as MNHNY and CDR2 as SVGAGI (reference sequence).

The J gene is TRBJ2-7, the V gene TRBV27; D gene uncertain. Trimming cost V 4 bases and J 0 bases, with 4 bases left between them. CDR3 size: 12 residues. Germline CDR1 reads MNHEY; CDR2 reads SMNVEV (reference sequence). CDR3 amino acids: CASSSLSYEQYF. DNA for the CDR3: TGTGCCAGCAGTTCCCTCTCCTACGAGCAGTACTTC.

The chain recombines TRBV18 with TRBJ2-1, with 10 bases aligning to TRBD1. The CDR3 totals 16 residues. With V trimmed by 6 bases and J by 5 bases, 10 bases remained unmatched. The germline V gene encodes CDR1 KGHSH and CDR2 LQKENI. CDR3 residues: CASSRGQGVNNNEQFF. The CDR3 DNA sequence: TGTGCCAGCTCCCGCGGACAGGGGGTTAATAACAATGAGCAGTTCTTC.

V is TRBV4-2 and J is TRBJ2-1, with D perhaps matching TRBD2 (5 bases). Germline V CDR1 and CDR2: LGHNA, YNFKEQ. With 5 bases removed from V and 12 bases from J, the gap between germline ends came to 14 bases. There are 12 residues in the CDR3. The CDR3 DNA reads as TGTGCCAGCAGCGACATCGGGGTGGTGCAGTTCTTC. It translates to CASSDIGVVQFF.

Remarks on this clone: A read error may account for a junction end that differs from germline. The chain is built from TRBV7-8 and TRBJ1-2, with D possibly matching TRBD1 (5 bases). This CDR3 has 15 amino acids. Per the germline V gene, CDR1 is SGHVS and CDR2 is FQNEAQ. In nucleotides, the CDR3 is TGTGCCAGCAGCTTAGGGGGGGAGGGCGACTACGGCTACACCTTC. As protein: CASSLGGEGDYGYTF.

The V gene is TRBV11-2, the J gene TRBJ2-3; the match to TRBD2 covers 9 bases. The V segment lost 6 bases and the J segment 6 bases; nucleotides outside the gene matches: 10. The CDR3 length is 15 residues. Germline V gene data show CDR1 as SGHAT and CDR2 as FQNNGV. The DNA of the CDR3 is TGTGCCAGCAGTCAAGGGCGGGGGGGGCTGGATACGCAGTATTTT. Residues: CASSQGRGGLDTQYF.

This clone was observed once. The rearrangement links TRBV20-1 to TRBJ2-3; possibly TRBD2 for D (6 bases). Germline V lookup: CDR1 DFQATT, CDR2 SNEGSKA (reference sequence). V lost 3 bases, J lost 5 bases, and 12 bases lay in between. This CDR3 spans 13 amino acids. As DNA, the CDR3 is TGCAGTGCTAGTCGGGAGAGGCGAGATACGCAGTATTTT. It yields the protein CSASRERRDTQYF.

J is TRBJ1-4 and V is TRBV25-1, with D maybe TRBD1 (6 bases). Between the trimmed V and J ends, which lost 4 bases and 0 bases, there was a span of 18 bases. Germline lookup yields CDR1 MGHDK and CDR2 SYGVNS. This CDR3 is 18 amino acids long. CDR3 sequence reads: CASSADADSVATNEKLFF. CDR3 sequence (DNA): TGTGCCAGCAGTGCCGACGCGGACAGCGTTGCAACTAATGAAAAACTGTTTTTT.

V gene TRBV6-1 combines with J gene TRBJ2-2; no definite D call. Germline CDR1 is MNHNS and CDR2 is SASEGT. V lost 3 bases to trimming and J lost 2 bases, with 10 bases between them. The CDR3 has 15 residues. In DNA, the CDR3 is TGTGCCAGCAGTGACGGTCACCGTAACACCGGGGAGCTGTTTTTT. It translates to CASSDGHRNTGELFF.

The chain uses TRBV28 and TRBJ2-5; tentatively, D is TRBD2 (6 bases). Germline loops: CDR1 MDHEN, CDR2 SYDVKM. The CDR3 contains 15 residues. V shed 2 bases and J shed 3 bases, with 13 bases lying between them. Here the CDR3 DNA reads TGTGCCAGCAGTTTAGGAGGGCTAGGGGAAGAGACCCAGTACTTC. It translates to CASSLGGLGEETQYF. Drawing the rest from reference TRBV28 and TRBJ2-5, the complete variable domain is DVKVTQSSRYLVKRTGEKVFLECVQDMDHENMFWYRQDPGLGLRLIYFSYDVKMKEKGDIPEGYSVSREKKERFSLILESASTNQTSMYLCASSLGGLGEETQYFGPGTRLLVL.

V is TRBV27 and J is TRBJ2-3; D perhaps matches TRBD2 (6 bases). Germline loops: CDR1 MNHEY, CDR2 SMNVEV (reference sequence). Trimming took 3 bases from V and 4 from J, leaving 11 bases between them. CDR3 length: 14 residues. DNA for the CDR3: TGTGCCAGCAGTTTGGAGGGGTGGTCAGATACGCAGTATTTT. This codes for CASSLEGWSDTQYF.

This clone was seen a few times. The chain uses TRBV4-1 and TRBJ2-4; the D gene is possibly TRBD1 (5 bases). This CDR3 contains 16 residues. The germline CDR1 and CDR2 sequences are MGHRA and YSYEKL. Trimming removed 1 base at V and 7 bases at J, with 17 bases between. The CDR3 loop reads CASSQGWGSGMNIQYF. The CDR3 DNA follows: TGCGCCAGCAGCCAAGGGTGGGGCTCAGGGATGAACATTCAGTACTTC.

The chain has TRBV5-1 and TRBJ1-4; no firm D call. V gave up 3 bases and J gave up 0 bases, with 3 bases separating them. Germline V gene sequence: CDR1 SGHRS, CDR2 YFSETQ. This CDR3 comprises 13 residues. CDR3 loop: CASSSPTNEKLFF. The CDR3 DNA is TGCGCCAGCAGCTCTCCAACTAATGAAAAACTGTTTTTT.

The genes are TRBV4-1 and TRBJ1-1; D might be TRBD1 (6 bases). The germline V and J ends were trimmed by 4 bases and 1 base, with 13 bases remaining between them. The germline V gene has CDR1 MGHRA and CDR2 YSYEKL. There are 15 residues in the CDR3. The DNA for the CDR3 is TGCGCCAGCAGCCGTCCAGGGGCAGGGAACACTGAAGCTTTCTTT. Translation gives CASSRPGAGNTEAFF.

This clone occurred once. The chain uses TRBV7-9 and TRBJ2-3; TRBD2 matches 9 bases. Trimming cost V 1 base and J 5 bases; bases outside gene matches: 16. Germline V gene sequence: CDR1 SEHNR, CDR2 FQNEAQ (reference sequence). The CDR3 loop spans 19 amino acids. CDR3 region: CASSLVVGLTSGGGDTQYF. In nucleotides, the CDR3 is TGTGCCAGCAGCTTAGTAGTGGGACTGACTAGCGGAGGGGGAGATACGCAGTATTTT.

This sequence joins TRBV5-1 and TRBJ2-1; 13 nucleotides line up with TRBD2. The trim removed 1 base at V and 0 bases at J, leaving 1 base unmatched. Germline assignment: CDR1 SGHRS and CDR2 YFSETQ. The length of the CDR3 is 17 residues. This CDR3 is CASSLRTSGSSYNEQFF. The CDR3 coding sequence is TGCGCCAGCAGCTTGAGGACTAGCGGGAGCTCCTACAATGAGCAGTTCTTC.

The J gene is TRBJ2-1, the V gene TRBV18, with 8 bases aligning to TRBD2. Unmatched junction bases numbered 0, after V lost 8 bases and J lost 0 bases. CDR1 is KGHSH, CDR2 LQKENI, per germline. The CDR3 is 13 residues long. CDR3 nucleotides: TGTGCCAGCGGGACTAGCTCCTACAATGAGCAGTTCTTC. Amino acids: CASGTSSYNEQFF.

This clone was found a few times. The V call is TRBV10-1, the J call TRBJ1-1; 7 bases agree with TRBD1. CDR1 WNHNN and CDR2 SYGVQD come from the germline V gene (reference sequence). After removal of 4 bases from V and 11 bases from J, the junction contained 7 bases not matched to a gene. The CDR3 has 12 amino acids. The DNA for the CDR3 is TGCGCCAGCAGTGCGGGACAGTCGTCGGCTTTCTTT. Protein sequence: CASSAGQSSAFF.

The CDR3 loop reads CASSLRAGGHYNEQFF. The CDR3, as DNA: TGTGCCAGCAGCTTACGAGCGGGGGGCCACTACAATGAGCAGTTCTTC. The V call is TRBV7-7, the J call TRBJ2-1; TRBD2 aligns across 9 bases. The V segment lost 2 bases and the J segment 3 bases; nucleotides outside the gene matches: 5. The CDR3 loop spans 16 amino acids. Per germline, CDR1 SSHAT and CDR2 FNYEAQ (reference sequence).

V and J are TRBV27 and TRBJ2-7, with 10 bases matching TRBD1. J gave up 2 bases and V 6 bases, and 19 bases lay outside the gene matches. The CDR3 has 19 amino acids. From germline, CDR1 is MNHEY and CDR2 SMNVEV (reference sequence). CDR3 loop: CASSHRRTGGSGIPYEQYF. As DNA, the CDR3 is TGTGCCAGCAGCCATCGACGGACAGGGGGTAGCGGGATCCCCTACGAGCAGTACTTC.

The chain carries TRBV28 and TRBJ1-1; possibly TRBD1 for D (5 bases). This CDR3 is 12 amino acids long. V dropped 3 bases and J dropped 9 bases, with 11 bases sitting between them. Germline V gene sequence: CDR1 MDHEN, CDR2 SYDVKM. The CDR3 nucleotides are TGTGCCAGCAGTTTTAGCGGGGGAAAAGCTTTCTTT. It translates to CASSFSGGKAFF. Combining the CDR3 with reference TRBV28 and TRBJ1-1 gives the whole variable domain DVKVTQSSRYLVKRTGEKVFLECVQDMDHENMFWYRQDPGLGLRLIYFSYDVKMKEKGDIPEGYSVSREKKERFSLILESASTNQTSMYLCASSFSGGKAFFGQGTRLTVV.

V and J are TRBV6-1 and TRBJ1-1; D is possibly TRBD1 (5 bases). The CDR3 sequence is 16 residues long. V lost 3 bases, J lost 2 bases, and 16 bases lay in between. Germline V gene lookup returns CDR1 MNHNS and CDR2 SASEGT. In nucleotides, the CDR3 is TGTGCCAGCAGTGAGGGTGGAGGGGAAATTAACACTGAAGCTTTCTTT. Translating gives CASSEGGGEINTEAFF.

The J gene is TRBJ1-6, the V gene TRBV4-1; unclear D gene. This CDR3 comprises 15 residues. CDR1 MGHRA and CDR2 YSYEKL come from the germline V gene. V gave up 0 bases and J gave up 10 bases, with 13 bases separating them. The DNA for the CDR3 is TGCGCCAGCAGCCAAGAACCCAGGTCGGAATCACCCCTCCACTTT. Encoded protein: CASSQEPRSESPLHF.

The chain couples TRBV2 to TRBJ2-5, with D possibly matching TRBD1 (5 bases). The CDR3 spans 14 residues. Germline loops: CDR1 SNHLY, CDR2 FYNNEI. Trimming shortened V by 6 bases and J by 2 bases, and 13 bases separated the two germline ends. The CDR3 DNA reads as TGTGCCAGCAGCCAACACAGGAGTCAAGAGACCCAGTACTTC. It codes for CASSQHRSQETQYF.

The genes are TRBV19 and TRBJ2-1, with D possibly being TRBD1 (5 bases). The ends were cut back, 5 bases at V and 6 bases at J, with 11 bases in the middle. The CDR3 runs 13 residues. The germline gives CDR1 LNHDA, CDR2 SQIVND (reference sequence). CDR3 residues: CASSPRQRNEQFF. DNA of the CDR3: TGTGCCAGTAGTCCCAGACAGCGCAATGAGCAGTTCTTC.

The rearrangement uses TRBV30 and TRBJ2-1, with D unclear. Germline assignment: CDR1 GTSNPN and CDR2 SVGIG (reference sequence). The CDR3 runs to 13 residues. The CDR3: CALTPPLYNEQFF. The CDR3 DNA reads TGTGCTTTGACTCCCCCGCTCTACAATGAGCAGTTCTTC.

This sequence joins TRBV4-1 and TRBJ1-5, with 7 bases that match TRBD1. V was pared by 2 bases and J by 2 bases, with 9 bases of the junction left unmatched. The CDR3 length is 17 residues. The germline V gene has CDR1 MGHRA and CDR2 YSYEKL. The CDR3 DNA reads as TGCGCCAGCAGCCAACAACGGCGAGGGGGCCGCAATCAGCCCCAGCATTTT. Translation gives CASSQQRRGGRNQPQHF.

V usage is TRBV2 and J usage is TRBJ1-1; D might be TRBD1 (6 bases). Germline lookup yields CDR1 SNHLY and CDR2 FYNNEI. V was pared by 10 bases and J by 0 bases, with 12 bases between. CDR3 length equals 13 residues. Here the CDR3 DNA reads TGTGCCACCTCACAGGGTCTGAACACTGAAGCTTTCTTT. Its translation: CATSQGLNTEAFF.

This chain connects TRBV11-2 to TRBJ1-2; 7 bases are shared with TRBD1. In germline, CDR1 is SGHAT, CDR2 FQNNGV. This CDR3 has 16 residues. J gave up 8 bases and V 8 bases, and 20 bases lay outside the gene matches. CDR3 nucleotides: TGTGCCAGCCCAAGGAGGGCCAGAAGGACAGGAAGAGGCTACACCTTC. It translates to CASPRRARRTGRGYTF.